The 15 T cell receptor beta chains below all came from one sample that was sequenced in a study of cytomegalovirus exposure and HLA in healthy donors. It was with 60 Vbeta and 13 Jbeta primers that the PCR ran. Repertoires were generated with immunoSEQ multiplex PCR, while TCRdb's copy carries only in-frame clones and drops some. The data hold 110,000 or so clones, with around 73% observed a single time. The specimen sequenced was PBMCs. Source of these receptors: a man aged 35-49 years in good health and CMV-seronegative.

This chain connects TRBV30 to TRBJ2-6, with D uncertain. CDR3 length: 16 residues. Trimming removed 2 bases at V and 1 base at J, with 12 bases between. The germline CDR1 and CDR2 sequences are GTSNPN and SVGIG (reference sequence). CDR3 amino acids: CAWSIRRASGANVLTF. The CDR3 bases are TGTGCCTGGAGTATCCGGAGAGCATCTGGGGCCAACGTCCTGACTTTC.

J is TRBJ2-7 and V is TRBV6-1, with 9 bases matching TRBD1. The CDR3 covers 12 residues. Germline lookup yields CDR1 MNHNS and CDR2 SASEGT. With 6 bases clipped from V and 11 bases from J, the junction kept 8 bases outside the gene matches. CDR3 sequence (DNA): TGTGCCAGCAGCGACGTCCGGGACAGGGAGTACTTC. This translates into CASSDVRDREYF.

CDR3 region: CAISESERGPTNSPLHF. CDR3 in DNA: TGTGCCATCAGTGAGTCCGAGAGAGGGCCGACAAATTCACCCCTCCACTTT. The chain carries TRBV10-3 and TRBJ1-6; D remains unclear. Germline V gives CDR1 ENHRY, CDR2 SYGVKD. This CDR3 is 17 amino acids long. Trimming removed 0 bases at V and 7 bases at J, with 16 bases between.

The DNA of the CDR3 is TGTGCCAGCAGCCAAGTACAGGGTTCAAAAGCCCGATCCCGGTCTGAAGCTTTCTTT. As protein: CASSQVQGSKARSRSEAFF. V is TRBV14 and J is TRBJ1-1, with a tentative D call TRBD1 (6 bases). The CDR3 loop spans 19 amino acids. Germline V gene data show CDR1 as SGHDN and CDR2 as FVKESK. V was clipped by 1 base and J by 6 bases, with 27 bases between them.

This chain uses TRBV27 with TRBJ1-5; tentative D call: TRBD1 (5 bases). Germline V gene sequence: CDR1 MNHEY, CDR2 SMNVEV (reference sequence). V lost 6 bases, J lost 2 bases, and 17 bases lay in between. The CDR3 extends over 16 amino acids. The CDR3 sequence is CASSRQVGAGNQPQHF. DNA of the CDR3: TGTGCCAGCAGCCGCCAAGTTGGGGCGGGCAATCAGCCCCAGCATTTT.

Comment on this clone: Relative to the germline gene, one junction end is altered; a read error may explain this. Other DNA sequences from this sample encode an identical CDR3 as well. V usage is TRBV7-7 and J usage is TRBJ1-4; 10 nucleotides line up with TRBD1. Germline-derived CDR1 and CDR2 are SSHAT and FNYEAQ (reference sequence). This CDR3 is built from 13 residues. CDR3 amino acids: CASSKDRGEKLFF. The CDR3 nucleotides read TGTGCTAGCAGCAAGGACAGGGGGGAAAAACTGTTTTTT.

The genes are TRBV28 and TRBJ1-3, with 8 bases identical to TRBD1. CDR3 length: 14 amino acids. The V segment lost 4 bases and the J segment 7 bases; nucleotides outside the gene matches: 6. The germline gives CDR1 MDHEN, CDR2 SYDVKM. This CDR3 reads CASSSGTGRNTIYF. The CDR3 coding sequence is TGTGCCAGCAGTTCCGGGACAGGTCGGAACACCATATATTTT.

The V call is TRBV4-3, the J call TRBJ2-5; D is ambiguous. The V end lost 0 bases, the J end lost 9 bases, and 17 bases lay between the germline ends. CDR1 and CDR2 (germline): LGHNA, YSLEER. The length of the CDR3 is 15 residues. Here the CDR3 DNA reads TGCGCCAGCAGCCAAGATTTTCGTCAGAACCGTCCCCAGTACTTC. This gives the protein CASSQDFRQNRPQYF.

The CDR3 protein is CASRWTEGGGPELFF. The CDR3 DNA follows: TGTGCCAGCAGGTGGACGGAGGGCGGGGGGCCTGAGCTGTTTTTT. The V gene is TRBV5-5, the J gene TRBJ2-2, with TRBD2 identical over 8 bases. Trimming removed 5 bases from V and 11 bases from J; junction bases left unmatched: 14. This CDR3 has 15 amino acids. Germline CDR1 is SGHKS and CDR2 is YYEKEE (reference sequence).

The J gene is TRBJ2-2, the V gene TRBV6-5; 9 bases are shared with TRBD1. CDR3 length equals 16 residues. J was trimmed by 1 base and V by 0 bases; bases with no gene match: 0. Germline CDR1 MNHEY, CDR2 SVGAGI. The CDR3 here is CASSYSDRGNTGELFF. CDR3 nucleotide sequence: TGTGCCAGCAGTTACTCGGACAGGGGGAACACCGGGGAGCTGTTTTTT.

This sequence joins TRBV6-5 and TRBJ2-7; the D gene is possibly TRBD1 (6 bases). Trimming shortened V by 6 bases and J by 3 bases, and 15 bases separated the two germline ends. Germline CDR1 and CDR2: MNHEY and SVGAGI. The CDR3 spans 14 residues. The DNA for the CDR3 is TGTGCCAGCAGACGATCGGACAGAGGCTACGAGCAGTACTTC. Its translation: CASRRSDRGYEQYF.

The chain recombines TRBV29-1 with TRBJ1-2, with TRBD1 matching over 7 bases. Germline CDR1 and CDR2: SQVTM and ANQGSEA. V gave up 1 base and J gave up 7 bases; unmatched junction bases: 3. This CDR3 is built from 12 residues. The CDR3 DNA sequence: TGCAGCGTTGAAGGCCAGGGGGGTGGCTACACCTTC. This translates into CSVEGQGGGYTF. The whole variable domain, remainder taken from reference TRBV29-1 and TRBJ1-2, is SAVISQKPSRDICQRGTSLTIQCQVDSQVTMMFWYRQQPGQSLTLIATANQGSEATYESGFVIDKFPISRPNLTFSTLTVSNMSPEDSSIYLCSVEGQGGGYTFGSGTRLTVV.

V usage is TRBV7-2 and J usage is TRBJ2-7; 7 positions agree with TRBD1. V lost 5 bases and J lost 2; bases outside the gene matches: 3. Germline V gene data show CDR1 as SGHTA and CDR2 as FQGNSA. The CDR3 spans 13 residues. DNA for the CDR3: TGTGCCAGCAGCCGGGACAGAACCTACGAGCAGTACTTC. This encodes CASSRDRTYEQYF.

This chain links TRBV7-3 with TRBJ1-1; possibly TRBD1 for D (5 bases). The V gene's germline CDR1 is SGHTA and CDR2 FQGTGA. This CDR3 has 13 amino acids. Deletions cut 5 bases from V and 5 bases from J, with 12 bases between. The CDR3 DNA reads TGTGCCAGCAGCCAACGGGGGGAAACTGAAGCTTTCTTT. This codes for CASSQRGETEAFF.

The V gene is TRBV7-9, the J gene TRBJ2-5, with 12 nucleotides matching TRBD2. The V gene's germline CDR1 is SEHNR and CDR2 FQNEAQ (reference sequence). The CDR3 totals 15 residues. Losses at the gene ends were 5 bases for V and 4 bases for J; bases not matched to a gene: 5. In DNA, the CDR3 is TGTGCCAGCAGCCCCAGGACTAGCGGGGTAGAGACCCAGTACTTC. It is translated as CASSPRTSGVETQYF.